Listed below are T cell receptor beta chains from one sample, sequenced in a study of CXCR3-negative and CXCR3-positive naive CD8 T cells. Reanalyzing the 5' RACE reads, TCRdb keeps one entry per CDR3 protein, without DNA. Found here are around 80,000 distinct CDR3 sequences; the top ten clones hold roughly 0.64%. Sample: naive CXCR3+ CD8+ T cells from blood. The source of these receptors is a human donor in good health. Some clones in this sample may be carry-over from other donors' samples. Each CDR3 is given with its conserved first and last residue.

TRBJ2-2 18 TRBV5-1 CASSPPGTGDFPTGELFF
TRBJ2-5 19 TRBV10-3 CAISITRLQPGLASETQYF
TRBJ2-1 14 TRBV4-1 CASFGGGHRNEQFF
TRBJ1-1 15 TRBV12-3/TRBV12-4 CASSFGQPMNTEAFF
TRBJ1-1 16 TRBV7-6 CASSLDGLGQGGEAFF
TRBJ2-7 15 TRBV30 CAWSTGTGFPYEQYF
TRBJ2-7 16 TRBV15 CATSRVVPQDLNEQYF
TRBJ2-3 15 TRBV29-1 CSVETVTSYTDTQYF
TRBJ2-1 15 TRBV9 CASSVAGTSGNEQFF
TRBJ2-5 17 TRBV28 CASSQALHSAGGETQYF
TRBJ2-3 13 TRBV11-2 CASSLDPTDTQYF
TRBJ2-7 14 TRBV14 CASSQSGGPYEQYF
TRBJ2-2 15 TRBV28 CASSLWQGATGELFF
TRBJ2-3 14 TRBV6-5 CASSYGQGPDTQYF
TRBJ2-1 16 TRBV2 CASRWKTGRMNNEQFF
TRBJ2-3 13 TRBV6-4 CASSDSDTDTQYF
TRBJ2-7 14 TRBV13 CASSPTGHLYEQYF
TRBJ2-1 13 TRBV5-4 CASSGINVPEQFF
TRBJ2-7 14 TRBV7-2 CASSLSSQGYEQYF
TRBJ2-2 16 TRBV12-3/TRBV12-4 CASSFATGANTGELFF
TRBJ2-2 17 TRBV28 CASSRGDAGFDTGELFF
TRBJ1-1 12 TRBV2 CASSGGYYEAFF
TRBJ2-2 16 TRBV4-2 CASSQEGSAYTGELFF
TRBJ2-6 17 TRBV28 CASSLYGGFPGANVLTF
TRBJ1-5 15 TRBV6-6 CASSWDGYSNQPQHF
TRBJ2-1 14 TRBV6-2/TRBV6-3 CASSYPSRYNEQFF
TRBJ2-5 15 TRBV18 CASSLIAGEEETQYF
TRBJ1-1 12 TRBV12-3/TRBV12-4 CASSPRNTEASF
TRBJ2-1 16 TRBV9 CASSVYAGRSYNEQFF